Below, 20 T cell receptor beta chains from the same sample are listed, as sequenced in a study of T-cell memory formation after mild COVID-19. MiXCR was run by TCRdb on the 5' RACE reads, yielding one entry per CDR3 protein. The repertoire holds roughly 250,000 distinct CDR3 sequences, around 15% seen once, with 22% in the top ten. Sequenced input: PBMCs or a T cell subset sorted from them (not recorded which). The receptor source for this set is a young man who had mild COVID-19 (a few samples of this study predate the infection). Cell type and time point are not known.

The chain combines TRBV6-2 or TRBV6-3 with TRBJ2-7; D gene uncertain. The germline CDR1 and CDR2 sequences are MNHEY and SVGEGT. The ends were cut back, 4 bases at V and 3 bases at J, with 13 bases in the middle. This CDR3 spans 14 amino acids. CDR3 amino acids: CASSFSRGGYEQYV. As DNA, the CDR3 is TGTGCCAGCAGTTTCAGTAGAGGCGGCTACGAGCAGTACGTC.

V and J are TRBV7-9 and TRBJ1-2, with 7 bases that match TRBD1. The CDR3 totals 17 residues. The germline V gene has CDR1 SEHNR and CDR2 FQNEAQ (reference sequence). Trimming took 3 bases from V and 0 from J; bases not matched to a gene: 10. The DNA of the CDR3 is TGTGCCAGCAGCTTCGCCGACAGGGAGGACCCTAACTATGGCTACACCTTC. Protein sequence: CASSFADREDPNYGYTF.

The chain recombines TRBV29-1 with TRBJ1-1; 7 nucleotides agree with TRBD1. Germline CDR1 SQVTM, CDR2 ANQGSEA. With 6 bases clipped from V and 3 bases from J, the junction kept 4 bases outside the gene matches. The CDR3 sequence is 12 residues long. The CDR3 coding sequence is TGCAGCGTGACACAGGGGCACACTGAAGCTTTCTTT. Translating gives CSVTQGHTEAFF.

This clonotype was seen ten or more times. V usage is TRBV6-2 or TRBV6-3 and J usage is TRBJ2-1, with D perhaps TRBD1 (6 bases). The CDR3 has 11 residues. CDR1 MNHEY and CDR2 SVGEGT come from the germline V gene. Trimming cost V 6 bases and J 7 bases, with 7 bases left between them. As DNA, the CDR3 is TGTGCCAGCAGAAGGGGGAATGAGCAGTTCTTC. It yields the protein CASRRGNEQFF.

This clonotype has just a few counts. The chain carries TRBV6-5 and TRBJ2-3; D is uncertain. This CDR3 has 13 residues. Germline CDR1 reads MNHEY; CDR2 reads SVGAGI. V lost 5 bases and J lost 8, with 14 bases in between. CDR3 in DNA: TGTGCCAGCAGTAATCCACGGTGGAGTACGCAGTATTTT. Translation gives CASSNPRWSTQYF.

This clonotype showed up just a few times. This chain links TRBV7-2 with TRBJ2-5; D not certain. CDR3 length: 14 amino acids. Germline V gives CDR1 SGHTA, CDR2 FQGNSA. V was clipped by 0 bases and J by 3 bases, with 8 bases between them. CDR3 residues: CASSLARVKETQYF. Here the CDR3 DNA reads TGTGCCAGCAGCTTAGCTAGAGTAAAAGAGACCCAGTACTTC. The full variable domain, completed using reference TRBV7-2 and TRBJ2-5, is GAGVSQSPSNKVTEKGKDVELRCDPISGHTALYWYRQSLGQGLEFLIYFQGNSAPDKSGLPSDRFSAERTGGSVSTLTIQRTQQEDSAVYLCASSLARVKETQYFGPGTRLLVL.

This clonotype was detected only a few times. V and J are TRBV7-2 and TRBJ1-1, with D uncertain. This CDR3 has 13 residues. V was pared by 0 bases and J by 7 bases, with 9 bases between. Germline V CDR1 and CDR2: SGHTA, FQGNSA. The CDR3 bases are TGTGCCAGCAGCTTAGCACAGCAGAGTGAAGCTTTCTTT. It is translated as CASSLAQQSEAFF.

This clonotype was recorded many times. This chain joins TRBV4-2 and TRBJ2-1; D is tentatively TRBD1 or TRBD2 (5 bases each). Between the trimmed V and J ends, which lost 4 bases and 7 bases, there was a span of 11 bases. Germline V gene lookup returns CDR1 LGHNA and CDR2 YNFKEQ. The CDR3 spans 13 residues. CDR3 region: CASSLGRKNEQFF. The DNA for the CDR3 is TGTGCCAGCAGCCTGGGACGGAAGAATGAGCAGTTCTTC.

The gene calls are TRBV5-1 and TRBJ2-5; D could derive from TRBD1 or TRBD2 (5 bases each). This CDR3 contains 15 residues. Germline loops: CDR1 SGHRS, CDR2 YFSETQ. V dropped 2 bases and J dropped 2 bases, with 13 bases sitting between them. DNA for the CDR3: TGCGCCAGCAGCTTAGTAGGGACCCGACAAGAGACCCAGTACTTC. Protein product: CASSLVGTRQETQYF. The variable domain in full, completed from reference TRBV5-1 and TRBJ2-5, reads KAGVTQTPRYLIKTRGQQVTLSCSPISGHRSVSWYQQTPGQGLQFLFEYFSETQRNKGNFPGRFSGRQFSNSRSEMNVSTLELGDSALYLCASSLVGTRQETQYFGPGTRLLVL.

This clonotype was seen only a few times. The chain combines TRBV24-1 with TRBJ2-5, with 8 bases fitting TRBD1. This CDR3 comprises 15 residues. The germline V gene has CDR1 KGHDR and CDR2 SFDVKD. Germline trimming cut 10 bases from V and 5 bases from J; bases unmatched to any gene: 14. The chain's CDR3 is CATAEGAGGTETQYF. The CDR3 coding sequence is TGTGCCACGGCGGAGGGGGCAGGGGGCACGGAGACCCAGTACTTC.

This clonotype showed up just a few times. V is TRBV4-1 and J is TRBJ2-5; no firm D call. Deletions cut 0 bases from V and 5 bases from J, with 10 bases between. Per the germline V gene, CDR1 is MGHRA and CDR2 is YSYEKL. The CDR3 totals 14 residues. The CDR3 DNA is TGCGCCAGCAGCCAAGAGGCGATGGGGGAGACCCAGTACTTC. It yields the protein CASSQEAMGETQYF.

V usage is TRBV12-3 or TRBV12-4 and J usage is TRBJ2-2; D is perhaps TRBD1 or TRBD2 (6 bases each). V was trimmed by 6 bases and J by 0 bases, leaving 20 bases between them. The length of the CDR3 is 18 residues. As DNA, the CDR3 is TGTGCCAGCAGCCAACCGGCCGGGGGCATACCGAACACCGGGGAGCTGTTTTTT. Encoded protein: CASSQPAGGIPNTGELFF.

This clonotype was counted a few times. The CDR3 loop reads CASRRTAIEAFF. CDR3 DNA sequence: TGTGCCAGCAGACGGACAGCAATTGAAGCTTTCTTT. The V and J genes are TRBV2 and TRBJ1-1, with D maybe TRBD1 (6 bases). V was shortened by 6 bases and J by 7 bases, with 12 bases between the two germline ends. Germline CDR1 reads SNHLY; CDR2 reads FYNNEI. The length of the CDR3 is 12 residues.

This clonotype has just a few counts. The genes are TRBV19 and TRBJ1-6; unclear D gene. Deletions cut 5 bases from V and 9 bases from J, with 26 bases between. The CDR3 covers 18 residues. Germline V CDR1 and CDR2: LNHDA, SQIVND (reference sequence). In nucleotides, the CDR3 is TGTGCCAGTAGTGGCCCTGGTTTGAGCCGCCGTGGAGCTTCACCCCTCCACTTT. Translated: CASSGPGLSRRGASPLHF.

This clonotype was observed a handful of times. CDR3 residues: CASSPSGGSDTQYF. The CDR3 DNA follows: TGTGCCAGCAGTCCTAGCGGGGGGTCAGATACGCAGTATTTT. This chain links TRBV12-3 or TRBV12-4 with TRBJ2-3; 11 nucleotides match TRBD2. V shed 5 bases, J shed 4 bases, and the junction held 2 bases outside the gene matches. This CDR3 spans 14 amino acids.

V and J are TRBV3-1 and TRBJ2-2; 7 bases fit TRBD1. CDR3 size: 15 residues. V shed 6 bases and J 0 bases; nucleotides not matched to a gene: 4. Germline assignment: CDR1 LGHDT and CDR2 YNNKEL (reference sequence). The CDR3 nucleotides read TGTGCCAGCAGTCCAGGGGGTGCGAACACCGGGGAGCTGTTTTTT. This sequence encodes CASSPGGANTGELFF.

This chain connects TRBV20-1 to TRBJ2-7; 8 bases line up with TRBD2. Trimming at V came to 1 base and at J to 4 bases, leaving 6 bases not matched to a gene. The germline gives CDR1 DFQATT, CDR2 SNEGSKA (reference sequence). The length of the CDR3 is 14 residues. The CDR3 nucleotides read TGCAGTGCTAGAGTTAAGCGGGGGAGGTACGAGCAGTACTTC. Translating it yields CSARVKRGRYEQYF.

The chain is built from TRBV28 and TRBJ1-1, with D perhaps TRBD1 (6 bases). Germline V lookup: CDR1 MDHEN, CDR2 SYDVKM. This CDR3 is built from 13 residues. Trimming stripped 8 bases from V and 0 bases from J, with 10 bases between. CDR3 in DNA: TGTGCCAGCGGGGGGACACTGAACACTGAAGCTTTCTTT. Protein product: CASGGTLNTEAFF.

The V and J genes are TRBV3-1 and TRBJ2-1; tentative D call: TRBD1 (6 bases). This CDR3 contains 16 residues. Germline V gene lookup returns CDR1 LGHDT and CDR2 YNNKEL (reference sequence). V was cut by 6 bases and J by 0 bases, with 15 bases left in between. CDR3 DNA: TGTGCCAGCAGAAATCAGGGGCCGAGCTCCTACAATGAGCAGTTCTTC. Its translation: CASRNQGPSSYNEQFF.

This clonotype has a handful of counts. The chain is built from TRBV12-5 and TRBJ2-4; D is ambiguous. Trimming cost V 0 bases and J 6 bases, with 9 bases left between them. The germline CDR1 and CDR2 sequences are LGHNT and FRNRAP. This CDR3 region has 14 residues. The CDR3 loop reads CASGLVPQPNIQYF. CDR3 nucleotide sequence: TGTGCTAGTGGTTTGGTACCACAGCCAAACATTCAGTACTTC.